The next 3 T cell receptor beta chains were all read from a single sample in a study of response to subunit inactivated influenza vaccine. TCRdb reprocessed the RT-PCR reads via MiXCR and lists one record per CDR3 protein. The sample gives approximately 700,000 distinct CDR3 sequences, around a sixth of which show up once; roughly 11% is in the top ten. The sample here was PBMCs from blood, taken about 12 days after vaccination. These TCRs come from a man aged 45-60 years who received an inactivated influenza vaccine.

The chain combines TRBV4-3 with TRBJ2-1; 9 bases map to TRBD2. The CDR3 loop spans 20 amino acids. Trimming at V came to 0 bases and at J to 1 base, leaving 13 bases not matched to a gene. Germline lookup yields CDR1 LGHNA and CDR2 YSLEER. The CDR3 reads CASSQDQGGGRAISYNEQFF. The CDR3 region has the DNA TGCGCCAGCAGCCAAGATCAAGGGGGCGGGAGGGCAATATCCTACAATGAGCAGTTCTTC.

A few counts support this clonotype. This chain links TRBV7-2 with TRBJ1-4; TRBD1 matches 10 bases. V lost 2 bases and J lost 8; bases outside the gene matches: 11. The CDR3 is 17 amino acids. Germline V gene data show CDR1 as SGHTA and CDR2 as FQGNSA. CDR3 protein: CASSLFGTGASEEKLFF. As DNA, the CDR3 is TGTGCCAGCAGCTTATTTGGGACAGGGGCGAGTGAGGAAAAACTGTTTTTT.

There are a few counts of this clonotype. The chain is built from TRBV7-9 and TRBJ2-1; TRBD2 is a possible D gene (7 bases). Germline V lookup: CDR1 SEHNR, CDR2 FQNEAQ (reference sequence). The CDR3 covers 17 residues. The V end was cut by 1 base, the J end by 4 bases, with 17 bases between. CDR3 in amino acids: CASSLDMAGASYNEQFF. The CDR3 bases are TGTGCCAGCAGCTTAGATATGGCGGGGGCTTCATACAATGAGCAGTTCTTC.